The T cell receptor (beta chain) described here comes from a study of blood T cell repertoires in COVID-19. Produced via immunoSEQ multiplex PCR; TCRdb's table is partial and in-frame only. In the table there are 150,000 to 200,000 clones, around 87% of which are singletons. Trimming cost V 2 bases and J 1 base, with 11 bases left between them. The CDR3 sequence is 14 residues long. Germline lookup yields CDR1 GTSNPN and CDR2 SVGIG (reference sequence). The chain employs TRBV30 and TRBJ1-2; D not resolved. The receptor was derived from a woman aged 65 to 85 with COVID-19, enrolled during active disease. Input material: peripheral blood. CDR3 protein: CAWSFQVDNYGYTF. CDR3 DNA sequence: TGTGCCTGGAGTTTCCAGGTTGATAACTATGGCTACACCTTC. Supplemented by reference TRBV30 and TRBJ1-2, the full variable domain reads SQTIHQWPATLVQPVGSPLSLECTVEGTSNPNLYWYRQAAGRGLQLLFYSVGIGQISSEVPQNLSASRPQDRQFILSSKKLLLSDSGFYLCAWSFQVDNYGYTFGSGTRLTVV.